This section outlines one T cell receptor (beta chain) sequence together with its context. The table lists this clonotype with a few counts. This receptor's antigen is unknown. One base away there is no much larger clone; base qualities are not given. V loses 8 bases at its end and J loses 4 bases; junction bases beyond the gene matches: 10. The CDR3 runs 15 residues from the cysteine to the phenylalanine. This entry keeps only the CDR3 DNA: 45 bases, framed from base 1. The donors were roughly 38 Caucasian individuals from Russia, aged 6 to 90 years, who were systemically healthy. About 9.1 milliliters of peripheral blood were collected from each donor into EDTA-treated Vacutainer tubes. Ficoll-Paque density-gradient centrifugation was used to isolate PBMCs, with at least 6.5 million per sample. Trizol reagent was used to extract total RNA from the PBMCs, yielding at least 5.5 micrograms per sample. For every donor, an aliquot of PBMCs went through flow cytometry to measure the percentages of naive CD45RAhigh/CD27high T cells.

The data are from a study of blood T cells in healthy people across ages (dated by TCRdb to the mid-2010s). For context, the study as a whole: In model experiments, template switching captured about one uniquely barcoded TCR beta cDNA molecule for every two T cells. The study measured age-related changes in TCR beta repertoire diversity using deep sequencing normalized with unique cDNA molecular identifiers. Donors were grouped into four age groups: young (average 16 years), middle-aged (about 40), aged (around 66) and long-lived (82). To avoid experimental bias, donors of different ages were distributed randomly across sequencing lanes. The study analyzed two additional independent replicas of 1 million unique cDNA reads from the same blood draw for two donors, one aged 18 to 29 and one aged 80 or older.

Summary of the overall study and its limitations: There was a strong correlation between observed TCR beta diversity and the percentage of naive T cells measured by flow cytometry. The CMV infection status of donors was not known, potentially confounding age-related changes in expanded clonotypes. As age increased, observed TCR beta diversity per million T cells dropped in a roughly linear way, and a significant reduction was already evident by age around 41. Conclusive comparison of naive and antigen-experienced compartments was prevented by the profiling of bulk unsorted PBMCs. Estimates of total diversity from one million sequenced T cells were regarded as lower bounds and underestimates. Compared with the aged group, more naive CD4+ T cells, fewer expanded clones and increased TCR diversity were shown by the long-lived group, suggesting age selection.

The library was prepared using 5' RACE. The reads were generated on an Illumina HiSeq 2500. A second PCR of about 7 to 12 cycles was run with a J-beta primer mix and a sample-barcoded 5' primer. Each TCR beta cDNA molecule received a unique molecular identifier from a template-switch 5' adaptor carrying 12 random nucleotides. Each sample yielded at least 3 million CDR3-containing paired-end reads. First-strand cDNA was synthesized from all RNA with the Mint cDNA synthesis kit, primed by a TRBC-specific oligonucleotide. After uracil-DNA glycosylase treatment, a first 18-cycle PCR used universal primers M1SS and BC2_uni_R on all cDNA. Under the source paper's analysis protocol: For normalization, 1 million high-quality reads were randomly selected from each sample, with every read carrying a distinct molecular identifier. Instead of being binned into consensus sequences, reads that shared molecular identifiers were thrown out. MiTCR, run with a Q25 quality threshold and the strictest error-elimination algorithm, handled CDR3 identification, clonotype clustering and error correction. A nonparametric unseen species model using Euler transformation provided a lower-bound estimate of total TCR beta diversity. TCRdb took the public reads, trimmed them with fastp at Q25, ran MiXCR for clone calling and kept in-frame beta chains. Rows merge per CDR3 protein into single entries with the most common DNA and genes. These V and J calls are TCRdb output, not the study's own analysis. This sample holds some 700,000 distinct CDR3 sequences; 22% were observed only once. Around 22% of the sample is taken by the ten largest.

Recombination linked TRBV12-3 or TRBV12-4 to TRBJ2-1, and TRBD2 aligns with 8 junction nucleotides. The TCR comes from a man between 65 and 85 years old in good health. The material sequenced was blood. The CDR3 region has the sequence CASSGEGTRYNEQFF. The sequenced DNA: TGTGCCAGCTCGGGGGAAGGGACTAGATACAATGAGCAGTTCTTC.